This T cell receptor beta chain comes out of a study of glioma-infiltrating T cells after dendritic cell vaccination (dated by TCRdb to 2016 to 2017). At the level of the whole study: The cohort comprised about 15 glioblastoma patients from Phase I and II dendritic cell vaccination trials, 9 newly diagnosed and 6 with recurrent disease. Patients received autologous tumor lysate-pulsed dendritic cell vaccination between the early 2000s and the early 2010s. Each patient got three intradermal injections of the dendritic cell vaccine, spaced at biweekly intervals, in the arm below the axilla. The vaccine was prepared from monocyte-derived dendritic cells that were cultured for more than six days with IL-4 and GM-CSF and then pulsed overnight with autologous tumor lysate. Survival after dendritic cell vaccination was correlated with TCR sequencing metrics, including TIL content and tumor-blood repertoire overlap. Tumor-infiltrating lymphocyte content was quantified and tumor and blood repertoires were compared in dendritic cell-vaccinated glioblastoma patients by deep sequencing of TCR beta CDR3 regions. General study outcomes and caveats: The cohort was small and heterogeneous, only a few patients had full blood and tumor sets, and even fewer had initial-recurrent tumor pairs. No direct relationship between TCR clonality and survival was found, suggesting that a diverse polyclonal response may matter. After dendritic cell vaccination, a higher estimated pretreatment TIL content predicted longer time to progression and longer overall survival. The TCR overlap response model with three groups was called speculative and said to need prospective validation.

In regard to this clone: What antigen it recognizes has not been identified. Base-call qualities are not available, and no considerably larger clone is one nucleotide away.

Including cysteine and phenylalanine, the CDR3 has 14 amino acids. Just CDR3 DNA is preserved here, 42 bases in frame from base 1. V loses 2 bases of germline sequence and J loses 3 bases, and the interval between the two ends is 11 bases. Sequences SNHLY (CDR1) and FYNNEI (CDR2) are obtained from the germline V gene. The time point label on this specimen signifies: after dendritic cell vaccination, including at tumor progression/relapse. Selection of patients required sufficient residual fresh-frozen tumor tissue and over two years of available survival data. Although molecular status otherwise differed among the glioblastoma patients, no patient had an isocitrate dehydrogenase mutation. PBMC were collected before vaccination, two weeks after the third vaccination, and at tumor progression if tumor progression occurred. Genomic DNA was extracted with the Qiagen DNeasy Blood extraction Kit. The immunoSEQ assay amplified TCRB CDR3 regions from approximately 2 micrograms of genomic DNA, or from all available DNA when less than that amount was available. The multiplex PCR relied on 60 forward primers for TCR V beta segments and 13 reverse primers for J beta segments. To estimate the number of reads per starting template, synthetic control templates were added to each sample at limiting dilution. The Illumina HiSeq System generated 87 bp sequencing reads. Regarding the original processing steps: To remove PCR and sequencing errors, closely related sequences were merged with a nearest neighbor algorithm. TCR overlap was defined as the percentage of unique tumor TCR beta sequences that were also present in the same patient's peripheral blood. This immuneACCESS table, as held by TCRdb, lists in-frame sequences with V and J called but not all clones. Of the missing ones, under half trace to an unresolved V gene in checked studies; the others have no known cause. The V and J calls and clone size were taken over from that table, and D and trimming were inferred from the DNA. Within this sample are just under 100,000 clones, with around 80% of them counted one time only. The ten largest clonotypes hold 4.5% to 5.5% of the sample.

The source material was blood, sampled after dendritic cell vaccination. The TCR originated in a human donor with glioblastoma. The V and J genes are TRBV2 and TRBJ2-7; matching of 5 bases hints at TRBD2 as the D gene. The nucleotide sequence reads TGTGCCAGCAGTGAACCGGGGAGAAGCTACGAGCAGTACTTC. Translated, it reads CASSEPGRSYEQYF.